This TCR beta chain was documented in a study of cytotoxic CD8 clonotypes in ibrutinib-treated CLL. Libraries were prepared by immunoSEQ multiplex PCR; TCRdb keeps only in-frame clonotypes and omits some of them. The sample holds some 200,000 clones, 70% seen once. The CDR3 runs 13 residues. The germline CDR1 and CDR2 sequences are LNHDA and SQIVND (reference sequence). V was cut by 3 bases and J by 8 bases, with 8 bases left in between. The sample was PBMCs, taken after 12 months of ibrutinib treatment. The TCR originated in a human donor with chronic lymphocytic leukemia. The rearrangement links TRBV19 to TRBJ1-6, with D perhaps matching TRBD1 (6 bases). CDR3: CASSMGADSPLHF. In DNA form, the CDR3 reads TGTGCCAGTAGTATGGGGGCGGATTCACCCCTCCACTTT.